A single sample gave rise to the 24 T cell receptor beta chains below, sequenced in a study of shared clonotypes between healthy human individuals. Clones were sequenced by immunoSEQ multiplex PCR, and TCRdb holds only the in-frame ones, with some missing. Here the sample spans a few million clones, about 90% being singletons. Sequencing was performed on naive CD4+ T cells from PBMCs. Subset noted: CD45RA+ positively selected. Receptors originate from a man aged 18-30 years in good health. Some clones in this sample may be carry-over from other donors' samples.

The sample holds one count of this clone. The gene calls are TRBV6-5 and TRBJ2-2; D tentatively reads TRBD1 or TRBD2 (5 bases each). Trimming removed 0 bases at V and 6 bases at J, with 14 bases between. The germline gives CDR1 MNHEY, CDR2 SVGAGI. This CDR3 is built from 16 residues. The CDR3 region is CASSYSIVGVPGELFF. Written as DNA, the CDR3 is TGTGCCAGCAGTTACTCGATAGTGGGGGTGCCCGGGGAGCTGTTTTTT.

This sequence joins TRBV19 and TRBJ2-2; TRBD2 matches 10 bases. The CDR3 is 18 residues long. V lost 3 bases and J lost 2; bases outside the gene matches: 9. Germline lookup yields CDR1 LNHDA and CDR2 SQIVND (reference sequence). The CDR3 loop reads CASSMIRGTSENTGELFF. The CDR3 DNA is TGTGCCAGTAGTATGATTCGGGGGACTAGCGAAAACACCGGGGAGCTGTTTTTT.

Worth noting for this clone: Other DNA variants within this sample encode the same CDR3. J is TRBJ2-7 and V is TRBV28; D gene unclear. Trimming cost V 3 bases and J 3 bases, with 6 bases left between them. CDR3 size: 12 residues. Germline assignment: CDR1 MDHEN and CDR2 SYDVKM. Here the CDR3 DNA reads TGTGCCAGCAGTTTGCCATACTACGAGCAGTACTTC. As protein: CASSLPYYEQYF.

This chain uses TRBV2 with TRBJ2-3; 11 nucleotides line up with TRBD2. V was clipped by 2 bases and J by 9 bases; unmatched bases: 7. The CDR3 contains 15 residues. The germline gives CDR1 SNHLY, CDR2 FYNNEI. Written as DNA, the CDR3 is TGTGCCAGCAGTGAAATTTCTAGCGGGAGGAAAACGCAGTATTTT. Amino acid sequence: CASSEISSGRKTQYF.

The chain has TRBV30 and TRBJ1-3; 7 bases map to TRBD1. Losses at the gene ends were 5 bases for V and 6 bases for J; bases not matched to a gene: 7. Germline CDR1 is GTSNPN and CDR2 is SVGIG (reference sequence). The CDR3 contains 13 residues. CDR3 protein: CAWGLGGVNTIYF. The CDR3 region has the DNA TGTGCCTGGGGGCTAGGGGGCGTAAACACCATATATTTT.

The chain has TRBV7-9 and TRBJ2-1; D is undetermined. The germline V gene encodes CDR1 SEHNR and CDR2 FQNEAQ (reference sequence). The ends were cut back, 4 bases at V and 3 bases at J, with 25 bases in the middle. The length of the CDR3 is 19 residues. The CDR3 coding sequence is TGTGCCAGCAGCTCCAAATCCCATAGACGAACCCCCCGCTACAATGAGCAGTTCTTC. Protein product: CASSSKSHRRTPRYNEQFF.

This clone was seen a single time. Distinct nucleotide sequences in the sample also encode this CDR3. The V and J genes are TRBV6-5 and TRBJ1-2; weak D call: TRBD1 (5 bases). This CDR3 has 15 amino acids. Per germline, CDR1 MNHEY and CDR2 SVGAGI. The germline V and J ends were trimmed by 0 bases and 0 bases, with 8 bases remaining between them. The CDR3 nucleotides read TGTGCCAGCAGTTACTCCCGGGACCCTAACTATGGCTACACCTTC. It encodes CASSYSRDPNYGYTF.

This chain connects TRBV18 to TRBJ2-2, with D perhaps TRBD2 (6 bases). The CDR3 runs to 15 residues. V shed 6 bases and J shed 3 bases, with 14 bases lying between them. Germline V gene lookup returns CDR1 KGHSH and CDR2 LQKENI. CDR3 nucleotides: TGTGCCAGCTCCGTGTCGGGCGGGGACACCGGGGAGCTGTTTTTT. This encodes CASSVSGGDTGELFF.

This clone appeared once. V gene TRBV4-3 combines with J gene TRBJ1-3; no clear D. The CDR3 contains 17 residues. Trimming left V 0 bases short and J 0 bases short, with 12 bases between. The germline CDR1 and CDR2 sequences are LGHNA and YSLEER. In DNA form, the CDR3 reads TGCGCCAGCAGCCAAGATTTAGGATTCATCTCTGGAAACACCATATATTTT. This codes for CASSQDLGFISGNTIYF.

This sequence joins TRBV30 and TRBJ1-5, with TRBD1 matching 8 bases. This CDR3 is built from 18 residues. Germline lookup yields CDR1 GTSNPN and CDR2 SVGIG (reference sequence). V shed 2 bases, J shed 0 bases, and the junction held 12 bases outside the gene matches. CDR3 sequence: CAWSPGTGGPYSNQPQHF. The CDR3 DNA reads TGTGCCTGGAGTCCCGGGACAGGCGGACCCTATAGCAATCAGCCCCAGCATTTT.

This clone was detected a few times. This chain connects TRBV25-1 to TRBJ1-5; unclear D gene. The germline V gene has CDR1 MGHDK and CDR2 SYGVNS. The ends were cut back, 10 bases at V and 3 bases at J, with 10 bases in the middle. This CDR3 contains 12 residues. For the CDR3, the DNA is TGTGCCACCATGCAGGACAATCAGCCCCAGCATTTT. Translation: CATMQDNQPQHF. The full variable domain, completed using reference TRBV25-1 and TRBJ1-5, is EADIYQTPRYLVIGTGKKITLECSQTMGHDKMYWYQQDPGMELHLIHYSYGVNSTEKGDLSSESTVSRIRTEHFPLTLESARPSHTSQYLCATMQDNQPQHFGDGTRLSIL.

The chain has TRBV7-9 and TRBJ1-2; D remains unclear. V was trimmed by 5 bases and J by 4 bases, leaving 8 bases between them. The CDR3 sequence is 12 residues long. The germline gives CDR1 SEHNR, CDR2 FQNEAQ (reference sequence). The CDR3 sequence is CASSPLSYGYTF. CDR3 coding DNA: TGTGCCAGCAGCCCTCTATCCTATGGCTACACCTTC.

The chain is built from TRBV5-4 and TRBJ2-2, with D possibly matching TRBD1 (6 bases). Germline CDR1 is SGHNT and CDR2 is YYREEE (reference sequence). The V and J ends lost 0 bases and 1 base respectively, with 7 bases between them. This CDR3 is built from 15 residues. The CDR3 here is CASSLGGQNTGELFF. The CDR3 DNA follows: TGTGCCAGCAGCTTGGGGGGACAGAACACCGGGGAGCTGTTTTTT.

In this sample, this clone turned up once. The chain joins TRBV7-2 to TRBJ2-5; D could derive from TRBD1 or TRBD2 (5 bases each). V was cut by 7 bases and J by 1 base, with 19 bases left in between. The germline V gene encodes CDR1 SGHTA and CDR2 FQGNSA. The CDR3 sequence is 16 residues long. The CDR3 sequence: CASTTPPGAPQETQYF. In DNA form, the CDR3 reads TGTGCCAGCACCACTCCCCCCGGGGCCCCCCAAGAGACCCAGTACTTC.

The chain is built from TRBV4-1 and TRBJ1-4; D is uncertain. The V gene's germline CDR1 is MGHRA and CDR2 YSYEKL. V lost 0 bases to trimming and J lost 8 bases, with 16 bases between them. This CDR3 spans 16 amino acids. The CDR3: CASSQDRVGQREKLFF. The CDR3 nucleotides are TGCGCCAGCAGCCAAGATAGAGTCGGCCAGAGGGAAAAACTGTTTTTT.

The chain recombines TRBV7-2 with TRBJ1-2; D might be TRBD1 (5 bases). The CDR3 runs 16 residues. V lost 2 bases to trimming and J lost 5 bases, with 18 bases between them. Germline V gene data show CDR1 as SGHTA and CDR2 as FQGNSA. The CDR3 loop is CASSLSSGPGGYGYTF. For the CDR3, the DNA is TGTGCCAGCAGCTTATCGTCAGGGCCGGGGGGTTATGGCTACACCTTC.

The chain links TRBV4-1 to TRBJ2-1; D possibly corresponds to TRBD2 (5 bases). Germline lookup yields CDR1 MGHRA and CDR2 YSYEKL. V was clipped by 4 bases and J by 1 base, with 20 bases between them. The CDR3 contains 18 residues. As DNA, the CDR3 is TGCGCCAGCAGCCCCCTGCCGGGAAGAAGAAGGTCCTACAATGAGCAGTTCTTC. It encodes CASSPLPGRRRSYNEQFF.

This clone was found once. This rearrangement joins TRBV28 to TRBJ1-2, with TRBD1 identical over 8 bases. Germline CDR1 and CDR2: MDHEN and SYDVKM. V was pared by 3 bases and J by 6 bases, with 21 bases of the junction left unmatched. This CDR3 comprises 19 residues. The CDR3 region is CASSFPSLSGQGWKDGYTF. CDR3 DNA sequence: TGTGCCAGCAGTTTCCCCTCTCTATCAGGACAGGGATGGAAGGATGGCTACACCTTC.

The table lists this clone with a count of one. J is TRBJ1-1 and V is TRBV7-8, with D possibly TRBD1 on 6 matching bases. The ends were cut back, 1 base at V and 5 bases at J, with 14 bases in the middle. Germline-derived CDR1 and CDR2 are SGHVS and FQNEAQ. The CDR3 loop spans 15 amino acids. The CDR3 DNA reads TGTGCCAGCAGCTTAGATCGGGGGCGCCGAACTGAAGCTTTCTTT. Translation: CASSLDRGRRTEAFF.

The chain uses TRBV5-4 and TRBJ2-1, with TRBD2 matching over 15 bases. Trimming took 3 bases from V and 8 from J; bases not matched to a gene: 15. Germline V gives CDR1 SGHNT, CDR2 YYREEE (reference sequence). The CDR3 loop spans 19 amino acids. The CDR3 DNA follows: TGTGCCAGCAGCTCGCCCATAGGGACTAGCGGGAGGAGGGGAGATGAGCAGTTCTTC. Protein sequence: CASSSPIGTSGRRGDEQFF. The complete variable domain, with remaining parts taken from reference TRBV5-4 and TRBJ2-1, reads ETGVTQSPTHLIKTRGQQVTLRCSSQSGHNTVSWYQQALGQGPQFIFQYYREEENGRGNFPPRFSGLQFPNYSSELNVNALELDDSALYLCASSSPIGTSGRRGDEQFFGPGTRLTVL.

The chain has TRBV2 and TRBJ1-1; D ambiguous. V lost 7 bases to trimming and J lost 1 base, with 10 bases between them. Germline CDR1 SNHLY, CDR2 FYNNEI. The CDR3 totals 13 residues. This CDR3 reads CASTMNSNTEAFF. The CDR3 nucleotides read TGTGCCAGCACCATGAACTCGAACACTGAAGCTTTCTTT. Complete variable domain (other parts from reference TRBV2 and TRBJ1-1): EPEVTQTPSHQVTQMGQEVILRCVPISNHLYFYWYRQILGQKVEFLVSFYNNEISEKSEIFDDQFSVERPDGSNFTLKIRSTKLEDSAMYFCASTMNSNTEAFFGQGTRLTVV.

This clone was detected only a few times. The chain has TRBV20-1 and TRBJ1-1; unclear D gene. The CDR3 has 10 residues. CDR1 DFQATT and CDR2 SNEGSKA come from the germline V gene (reference sequence). Between the trimmed V and J ends, which lost 7 bases and 6 bases, there was a span of 9 bases. The chain's CDR3 is CSGGHSEAFF. The CDR3 bases are TGCAGTGGAGGCCACTCTGAAGCTTTCTTT.

V is TRBV5-4 and J is TRBJ2-7; perhaps TRBD2 as D (5 bases). Per germline, CDR1 SGHNT and CDR2 YYREEE (reference sequence). The V and J ends lost 3 bases and 2 bases respectively, with 12 bases between them. The CDR3 spans 14 residues. CDR3 sequence reads: CASSSRGQTYEQYF. The CDR3 DNA is TGTGCCAGCAGCTCTCGGGGTCAAACCTACGAGCAGTACTTC.

The chain uses TRBV7-8 and TRBJ2-5; 8 bases line up with TRBD1. The CDR3 spans 16 residues. From germline, CDR1 is SGHVS and CDR2 FQNEAQ. The V gene end was trimmed by 2 bases and the J gene end by 0 bases; junction bases not matched to a gene: 5. Written as DNA, the CDR3 is TGTGCCAGCAGCTTACGGACAGGGACCAACCAAGAGACCCAGTACTTC. It codes for CASSLRTGTNQETQYF.